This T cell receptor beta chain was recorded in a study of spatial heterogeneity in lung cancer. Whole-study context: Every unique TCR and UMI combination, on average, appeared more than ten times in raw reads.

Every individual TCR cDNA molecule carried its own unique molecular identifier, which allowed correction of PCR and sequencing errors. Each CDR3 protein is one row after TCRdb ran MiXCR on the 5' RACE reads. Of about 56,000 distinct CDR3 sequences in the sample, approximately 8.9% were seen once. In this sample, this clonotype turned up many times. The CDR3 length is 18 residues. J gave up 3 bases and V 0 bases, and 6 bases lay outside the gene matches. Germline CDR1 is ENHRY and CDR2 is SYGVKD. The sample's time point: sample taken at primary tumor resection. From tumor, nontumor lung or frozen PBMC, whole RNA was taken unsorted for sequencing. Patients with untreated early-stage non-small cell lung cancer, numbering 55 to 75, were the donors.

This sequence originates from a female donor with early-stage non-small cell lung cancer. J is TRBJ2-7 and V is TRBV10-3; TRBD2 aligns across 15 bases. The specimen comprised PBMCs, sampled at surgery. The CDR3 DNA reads TGTGCCATCAGTGAGTCGGGACTAGCGGGGGGTGCTATCTACGAGCAGTACGTC. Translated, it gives CAISESGLAGGAIYEQYV.